A single sample is the source of the 28 T cell receptor beta chains below, sequenced in a study of shared clonotypes between healthy human individuals. Only CD45RO-negative cells positively selected for CCR7 counted as naive CD8 cells, so terminally differentiated effector memory CD45RA+ cells were excluded. Method: immunoSEQ multiplex PCR; TCRdb's copy keeps in-frame clones and lacks some. The sample lists hundreds of thousands of clones; roughly 96% were seen once. The sequenced sample was naive CD8+ T cells sorted from blood. All receptors derive from a woman under 40 in good health.

The V gene is TRBV7-9, the J gene TRBJ2-3; D perhaps matches TRBD1 (5 bases). CDR3 length equals 16 residues. V was shortened by 1 base and J by 2 bases, with 13 bases between the two germline ends. CDR1 is SEHNR, CDR2 FQNEAQ, per germline (reference sequence). This chain's CDR3 is CASSLDRTRLTDTQYF. As DNA, the CDR3 is TGTGCCAGCAGCTTAGATAGGACACGTCTCACAGATACGCAGTATTTT.

This chain joins TRBV9 and TRBJ2-7; 7 bases agree with TRBD1. V lost 3 bases, J lost 0 bases, and 9 bases stayed unmatched. The CDR3 extends over 16 amino acids. The germline V gene encodes CDR1 SGDLS and CDR2 YYNGEE. This chain's CDR3 is CASSDAQTGDSYEQYF. The CDR3 DNA follows: TGTGCCAGCAGCGACGCACAAACAGGGGACTCCTACGAGCAGTACTTC.

The chain uses TRBV27 and TRBJ2-7, with TRBD1 as a possible D gene (5 bases). CDR3 size: 16 residues. V lost 1 base and J 3 bases, leaving 16 bases between the germline ends. Germline CDR1 and CDR2: MNHEY and SMNVEV (reference sequence). The CDR3 DNA is TGTGCCAGCAGTTTATATCCCAACCCGGACATCTACGAGCAGTACTTC. Protein sequence: CASSLYPNPDIYEQYF.

This chain joins TRBV7-2 and TRBJ1-2; D remains ambiguous. The CDR3 loop spans 14 amino acids. CDR1 and CDR2 (germline): SGHTA, FQGNSA. Trimming cost V 6 bases and J 0 bases, with 11 bases left between them. In DNA form, the CDR3 reads TGTGCCAGCAGTCCAGATGCCACTAACTATGGCTACACCTTC. The encoded protein is CASSPDATNYGYTF. The full variable domain, its missing parts supplied by reference TRBV7-2 and TRBJ1-2, is GAGVSQSPSNKVTEKGKDVELRCDPISGHTALYWYRQSLGQGLEFLIYFQGNSAPDKSGLPSDRFSAERTGGSVSTLTIQRTQQEDSAVYLCASSPDATNYGYTFGSGTRLTVV.

This clone was counted a single time. The V gene is TRBV9, the J gene TRBJ2-1; tentative D call: TRBD2 (5 bases). This CDR3 is built from 13 residues. Per germline, CDR1 SGDLS and CDR2 YYNGEE. The V end was cut by 0 bases, the J end by 9 bases, with 10 bases between. For the CDR3, the DNA is TGTGCCAGCAGCGTAGTCAGCGGTGGTGAGCAGTTCTTC. Its protein product is CASSVVSGGEQFF.

The CDR3 reads CASSRSLGPEQFF. CDR3 in DNA: TGCGCCAGCAGCCGGAGCCTTGGGCCCGAGCAGTTCTTC. The chain recombines TRBV4-1 with TRBJ2-1; D is uncertain. V was clipped by 4 bases and J by 10 bases, with 14 bases between them. The V gene's germline CDR1 is MGHRA and CDR2 YSYEKL. This CDR3 comprises 13 residues.

The rearrangement links TRBV4-1 to TRBJ1-2; the match to TRBD1 covers 9 bases. This CDR3 has 14 residues. The germline gives CDR1 MGHRA, CDR2 YSYEKL. The V and J ends lost 1 base and 7 bases, in that order; junction bases with no gene match: 4. The CDR3: CASSQGTGAGGYTF. In DNA form, the CDR3 reads TGCGCCAGCAGCCAAGGGACAGGGGCGGGTGGCTACACCTTC.

The CDR3 reads CASSRLAGPLYEQYF. In nucleotides, the CDR3 is TGCGCCAGCAGCCGACTAGCGGGACCTCTCTACGAGCAGTACTTC. J is TRBJ2-7 and V is TRBV4-1, with 11 bases fitting TRBD2. The ends lost 4 bases at V and 3 bases at J; junction bases unmatched: 5. Germline CDR1 and CDR2: MGHRA and YSYEKL. CDR3 length: 15 residues.

As to this clone: This CDR3 is also generated by other DNA sequences in the sample. The genes are TRBV28 and TRBJ1-5; 9 bases are shared with TRBD1. Germline CDR1 is MDHEN and CDR2 is SYDVKM. V lost 5 bases to trimming and J lost 6 bases; unmatched junction nucleotides: 5. This CDR3 region has 14 residues. CDR3: CASSLGTGIQPQHF. DNA of the CDR3: TGTGCCAGCAGTCTCGGGACAGGGATTCAGCCCCAGCATTTT. Full variable domain (rest looked up from reference TRBV28 and TRBJ1-5): DVKVTQSSRYLVKRTGEKVFLECVQDMDHENMFWYRQDPGLGLRLIYFSYDVKMKEKGDIPEGYSVSREKKERFSLILESASTNQTSMYLCASSLGTGIQPQHFGDGTRLSIL.

The chain links TRBV10-2 to TRBJ2-1, with a weak D call TRBD2 (5 bases). CDR1 is WSHSY, CDR2 SAAADI, per germline. The V gene lost 6 bases and the J gene lost 10 bases, with 16 bases spanning the gap. This CDR3 has 13 residues. This chain's CDR3 is CASRETGQREQFF. CDR3 bases: TGCGCCAGCAGGGAGACTGGCCAGCGGGAGCAGTTCTTC.

This chain links TRBV5-4 with TRBJ2-3; 7 bases agree with TRBD2. Germline trimming cut 2 bases from V and 4 bases from J; bases unmatched to any gene: 4. The CDR3 length is 14 residues. Germline V gives CDR1 SGHNT, CDR2 YYREEE (reference sequence). The CDR3 reads CASSFGGSPDTQYF. As DNA, the CDR3 is TGTGCCAGCAGCTTTGGCGGGAGTCCAGATACGCAGTATTTT.

For the CDR3, the DNA is TGTGCCAGCAGCCCCTTCAGGGGGACTAGCGAAGAGACCCAGTACTTC. Translation gives CASSPFRGTSEETQYF. The chain joins TRBV14 to TRBJ2-5; 10 bases map to TRBD2. The ends lost 4 bases at V and 3 bases at J; junction bases unmatched: 8. CDR1 is SGHDN, CDR2 FVKESK, per germline. The CDR3 has 16 amino acids.

This sequence joins TRBV28 and TRBJ2-1; weak D call: TRBD2 (6 bases). This CDR3 comprises 14 residues. Trimming took 2 bases from V and 10 from J, leaving 15 bases between them. Germline V gives CDR1 MDHEN, CDR2 SYDVKM. CDR3: CASSLLSGEAEQFF. The CDR3 DNA is TGTGCCAGCAGTTTACTATCGGGAGAGGCCGAGCAGTTCTTC.

The chain recombines TRBV7-8 with TRBJ1-5, with D possibly being TRBD1 (6 bases). The V gene's germline CDR1 is SGHVS and CDR2 FQNEAQ. The CDR3 extends over 15 amino acids. The V gene lost 1 base and the J gene lost 2 bases, with 9 bases spanning the gap. CDR3 sequence: CASSLGAGGNQPQHF. The CDR3 region has the DNA TGTGCCAGCAGCTTAGGGGCAGGGGGCAATCAGCCCCAGCATTTT. The full variable domain, rest sourced from reference TRBV7-8 and TRBJ1-5, is GAGVSQSPRYKVAKRGQDVALRCDPISGHVSLFWYQQALGQGPEFLTYFQNEAQLDKSGLPSDRFFAERPEGSVSTLKIQRTQQEDSAVYLCASSLGAGGNQPQHFGDGTRLSIL.

This clone was found once. The chain couples TRBV25-1 to TRBJ2-1; D is unresolved. Germline V gives CDR1 MGHDK, CDR2 SYGVNS. Trimming took off 1 base at V and 5 bases at J, with 9 bases between the two ends. The CDR3 is 14 amino acids. The CDR3 loop is CASSEFVIDNEQFF. In DNA form, the CDR3 reads TGTGCCAGCAGTGAATTCGTGATAGACAATGAGCAGTTCTTC.

The gene calls are TRBV25-1 and TRBJ2-5; TRBD2 agrees at 11 bases. The CDR3 loop spans 15 amino acids. Losses at the gene ends were 1 base for V and 5 bases for J; bases not matched to a gene: 3. Germline loops: CDR1 MGHDK, CDR2 SYGVNS. This CDR3 reads CASSESPSGGETQYF. The CDR3 DNA reads TGTGCCAGCAGTGAATCGCCTAGCGGGGGGGAGACCCAGTACTTC.

J is TRBJ2-1 and V is TRBV7-9; TRBD2 might be the D (5 bases). The CDR3 runs to 15 residues. Germline assignment: CDR1 SEHNR and CDR2 FQNEAQ (reference sequence). The V gene lost 5 bases and the J gene lost 7 bases, with 18 bases spanning the gap. CDR3 sequence: CASSTSDSQRNEQFF. CDR3 DNA: TGTGCCAGCAGCACATCGGACTCCCAGAGGAATGAGCAGTTCTTC.

CDR3 protein: CASSFTEAYEQYF. Written as DNA, the CDR3 is TGTGCCAGCAGTTTTACAGAAGCCTACGAGCAGTACTTC. The V gene is TRBV28, the J gene TRBJ2-7; no reliable D call. V lost 3 bases and J lost 2, with 8 bases in between. Germline lookup yields CDR1 MDHEN and CDR2 SYDVKM. This CDR3 spans 13 amino acids.

The rearrangement joins TRBV7-2 to TRBJ1-2, with 9 positions matching TRBD1. V gave up 5 bases and J gave up 5 bases; unmatched junction bases: 9. Germline CDR1 is SGHTA and CDR2 is FQGNSA. This CDR3 spans 15 amino acids. The CDR3 is CASSQRGTGQYGYTF. CDR3 coding DNA: TGTGCCAGCAGCCAACGGGGGACAGGGCAATATGGCTACACCTTC.

This sequence joins TRBV11-2 and TRBJ1-5; D is uncertain. From germline, CDR1 is SGHAT and CDR2 FQNNGV. V dropped 0 bases and J dropped 1 base, with 7 bases sitting between them. This CDR3 contains 15 residues. The CDR3 sequence is CASSLDISSNQPQHF. In DNA, the CDR3 is TGTGCCAGCAGCTTAGATATCTCGAGCAATCAGCCCCAGCATTTT.

The gene calls are TRBV28 and TRBJ1-5, with no clear D. The CDR3 runs 14 residues. The germline V gene has CDR1 MDHEN and CDR2 SYDVKM. Trimming cost V 2 bases and J 6 bases, with 11 bases left between them. The CDR3 is CASSLMGAAQPQHF. The CDR3 DNA is TGTGCCAGCAGTTTAATGGGTGCGGCTCAGCCCCAGCATTTT.

V and J are TRBV7-9 and TRBJ2-2; D is ambiguous. Trimming shortened V by 6 bases and J by 2 bases, and 16 bases separated the two germline ends. The CDR3 runs to 16 residues. Per germline, CDR1 SEHNR and CDR2 FQNEAQ (reference sequence). The DNA for the CDR3 is TGTGCCAGCAGGCCCGACGGCCCGAGAAACACCGGGGAGCTGTTTTTT. Protein: CASRPDGPRNTGELFF.

This chain links TRBV6-4 with TRBJ2-7; D unclear. Germline CDR1 is MRHNA and CDR2 is SNTAGT. The CDR3 totals 14 residues. Deletions cut 2 bases from V and 0 bases from J, with 8 bases between. CDR3 loop: CASSDTEPSYEQYF. The DNA for the CDR3 is TGTGCCAGCAGTGACACCGAACCCTCCTACGAGCAGTACTTC.

The DNA of the CDR3 is TGTGCCAGTACCGTAGGGGGAATGAACACTGAAGCTTTCTTT. This codes for CASTVGGMNTEAFF. The chain couples TRBV19 to TRBJ1-1, with D tentatively TRBD1 (6 bases). This CDR3 has 14 amino acids. V shed 7 bases and J shed 0 bases, with 12 bases lying between them. Germline-derived CDR1 and CDR2 are LNHDA and SQIVND (reference sequence).

This clone was recorded many times. The CDR3, as DNA: TGTGCCAGCAGCAACCTAAGGGACAGGGCCCCCCACGAGCAGTACTTC. It codes for CASSNLRDRAPHEQYF. The V and J genes are TRBV21-1 and TRBJ2-7; the tabulated D call, TRBD1, remains unverified against the DNA. TRBV21-1 counts as a pseudogene. This CDR3 has 16 residues.

The V and J genes are TRBV29-1 and TRBJ1-1; D remains ambiguous. The V and J ends lost 4 bases and 4 bases respectively, with 4 bases between them. This CDR3 has 10 residues. Germline V gene data show CDR1 as SQVTM and CDR2 as ANQGSEA. The CDR3: CSVGVTEAFF. CDR3 coding DNA: TGCAGCGTTGGGGTCACTGAAGCTTTCTTT.

This chain joins TRBV28 and TRBJ1-1; weak D call: TRBD1 (5 bases). CDR1 is MDHEN, CDR2 SYDVKM, per germline. This CDR3 has 13 residues. V lost 4 bases and J lost 5, with 11 bases in between. The CDR3 sequence: CASSSGLGTEAFF. The CDR3 DNA is TGTGCCAGCAGTTCAGGGCTCGGTACTGAAGCTTTCTTT.

Points on this clone: This specimen includes other DNA sequences encoding the same CDR3. The J gene is TRBJ2-7, the V gene TRBV2; TRBD2 agrees at 7 bases. CDR1 SNHLY and CDR2 FYNNEI come from the germline V gene. Germline trimming cut 7 bases from V and 0 bases from J; bases unmatched to any gene: 3. This CDR3 has 13 amino acids. The chain's CDR3 is CASKSGISYEQYF. The CDR3 coding sequence is TGTGCCAGCAAGAGCGGGATCTCCTACGAGCAGTACTTC.